This passage covers 13 T cell receptor beta chains from one sample sequenced in a study of graft-versus-host responses after intestinal transplantation. Their recognized antigens are unknown. Profiled with immunoSEQ multiplex PCR; TCRdb holds only in-frame clones, not every one. This sample has over 70,000 clones, with approximately 96% found just once. Specimen: unstimulated CD8+ T cells sorted from spleen or lymph node cells, collected before intestinal transplant. The receptors originated from a human donor who received an intestinal transplant.

The CDR3, as DNA: TGTGCCAGCAGTGGAACTAGCGTTGGGACCGGGGAGCTGTTTTTT. This encodes CASSGTSVGTGELFF. The chain recombines TRBV2 with TRBJ2-2; 7 bases fit TRBD2. J lost 5 bases, V lost 4 bases, and 7 bases had no gene match. The CDR3 is made up of 15 amino acids. CDR1 and CDR2 (germline): SNHLY, FYNNEI.

The chain has TRBV10-1 and TRBJ2-5, with D uncertain. The V gene's germline CDR1 is WNHNN and CDR2 SYGVQD (reference sequence). CDR3 length equals 15 residues. The V end lost 0 bases, the J end lost 2 bases, and 10 bases lay between the germline ends. CDR3 bases: TGCGCCAGCAGTGAGTCTATCGCGGATCAAGAGACCCAGTACTTC. Amino acid sequence: CASSESIADQETQYF.

This chain uses TRBV7-2 with TRBJ2-7, with D perhaps TRBD1 (5 bases). V was clipped by 1 base and J by 4 bases, with 17 bases between them. The CDR3 extends over 16 amino acids. CDR1 and CDR2 from the germline V gene are SGHTA and FQGNSA. The CDR3 DNA reads as TGTGCCAGCAGCTTAGATTCGTGGGGCGCTGGGTACGAGCAGTACTTC. It translates to CASSLDSWGAGYEQYF.

This chain links TRBV15 with TRBJ1-2, with 10 bases matching TRBD1. The germline CDR1 and CDR2 sequences are LNHNV and YYDKDF (reference sequence). This CDR3 is built from 15 residues. The ends lost 5 bases at V and 0 bases at J; junction bases unmatched: 3. CDR3 residues: CATSGDRGANYGYTF. DNA for the CDR3: TGTGCCACCAGCGGGGACAGGGGAGCTAACTATGGCTACACCTTC.

The chain is built from TRBV27 and TRBJ2-1, with 9 bases identical to TRBD2. Germline V gene data show CDR1 as MNHEY and CDR2 as SMNVEV (reference sequence). The CDR3 is made up of 16 amino acids. The V segment lost 4 bases and the J segment 4 bases; nucleotides outside the gene matches: 8. The DNA of the CDR3 is TGTGCCAGCAGTTCTCTAGCGGGAAAGGGATACAATGAGCAGTTCTTC. Translating it yields CASSSLAGKGYNEQFF.

The chain links TRBV14 to TRBJ2-7; the D is unclear. The V gene's germline CDR1 is SGHDN and CDR2 FVKESK. The CDR3 has 11 residues. V shed 5 bases and J shed 2 bases, with 4 bases lying between them. CDR3 residues: CASSETYEQYF. In DNA form, the CDR3 reads TGTGCCAGCAGCGAAACCTACGAGCAGTACTTC.

The chain carries TRBV27 and TRBJ2-7; 13 nucleotides agree with TRBD2. Germline values: CDR1 MNHEY, CDR2 SMNVEV (reference sequence). This CDR3 spans 14 amino acids. The trim removed 4 bases at V and 6 bases at J, leaving 3 bases unmatched. In DNA, the CDR3 is TGTGCCAGCAGTTCCGGACTAGCGGGAGTCGAGCAGTACTTC. Protein product: CASSSGLAGVEQYF.

V usage is TRBV5-1 and J usage is TRBJ1-2; D is perhaps TRBD1 (5 bases). Trimming took 0 bases from V and 8 from J, leaving 11 bases between them. The CDR3 is 13 residues long. Germline lookup yields CDR1 SGHRS and CDR2 YFSETQ. The CDR3 region is CASSLEQERGYTF. The CDR3 DNA reads TGCGCCAGCAGCTTGGAACAGGAGCGAGGCTACACCTTC.

The chain carries TRBV19 and TRBJ1-3, with D unclear. CDR3 length: 15 amino acids. V dropped 0 bases and J dropped 4 bases, with 10 bases sitting between them. The germline V gene encodes CDR1 LNHDA and CDR2 SQIVND (reference sequence). CDR3 sequence (DNA): TGTGCCAGTAGTATAGATTGGGGAAGAGGAAACACCATATATTTT. Translated, it gives CASSIDWGRGNTIYF.

For this clone: A junction boundary mismatches the germline segment, possibly from a read error. The chain links TRBV7-6 to TRBJ2-5, with TRBD2 identical over 8 bases. Per germline, CDR1 SGHVS and CDR2 FNYEAQ. The CDR3 covers 15 residues. The CDR3 region has the DNA TGTGCCAGCAGCCCCACAAAACTAGCGGAAGAGACTCAGTACTTC. It yields the protein CASSPTKLAEETQYF.

V gene TRBV28 combines with J gene TRBJ2-5, with TRBD2 matching over 8 bases. The CDR3 is 16 residues long. V was pared by 5 bases and J by 5 bases, with 13 bases of the junction left unmatched. Germline lookup yields CDR1 MDHEN and CDR2 SYDVKM. The CDR3 loop is CASSPKERERGETQYF. For the CDR3, the DNA is TGTGCCAGCAGTCCGAAGGAGCGGGAGAGGGGGGAGACCCAGTACTTC.

The chain recombines TRBV2 with TRBJ2-1; D is possibly TRBD1 (5 bases). Germline CDR1 is SNHLY and CDR2 is FYNNEI. V lost 2 bases, J lost 0 bases, and 14 bases lay in between. The CDR3 length is 17 residues. As DNA, the CDR3 is TGTGCCAGCAGTGAAATTGGGGCCTCGAGCTCCTACAATGAGCAGTTCTTC. It specifies CASSEIGASSSYNEQFF.

The chain uses TRBV19 and TRBJ2-1; D is unresolved. V lost 1 base, J lost 2 bases, and 9 bases lay in between. This CDR3 comprises 15 residues. From germline, CDR1 is LNHDA and CDR2 SQIVND (reference sequence). The CDR3 coding sequence is TGTGCCAGTAGTATAGTGTTCCCTACCTACAATGAGCAGTTCTTC. Translated, it gives CASSIVFPTYNEQFF.